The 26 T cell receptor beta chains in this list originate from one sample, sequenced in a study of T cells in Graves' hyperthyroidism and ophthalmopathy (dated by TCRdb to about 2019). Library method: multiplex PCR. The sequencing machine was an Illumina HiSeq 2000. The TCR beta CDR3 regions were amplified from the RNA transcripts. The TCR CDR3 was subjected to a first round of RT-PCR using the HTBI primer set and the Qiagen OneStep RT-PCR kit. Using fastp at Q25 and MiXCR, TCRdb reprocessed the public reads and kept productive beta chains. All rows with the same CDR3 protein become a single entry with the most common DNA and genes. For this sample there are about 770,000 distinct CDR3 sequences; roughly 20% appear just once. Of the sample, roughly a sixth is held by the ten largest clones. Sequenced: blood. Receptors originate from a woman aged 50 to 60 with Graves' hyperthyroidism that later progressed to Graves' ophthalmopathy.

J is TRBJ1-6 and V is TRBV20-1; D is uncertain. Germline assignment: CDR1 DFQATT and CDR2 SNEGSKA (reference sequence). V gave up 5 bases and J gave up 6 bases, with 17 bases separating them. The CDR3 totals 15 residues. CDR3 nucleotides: TGCAGTGCTCCCACCTCTCTAGCGAGTAATTCACCCCTCCACTTT. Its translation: CSAPTSLASNSPLHF.

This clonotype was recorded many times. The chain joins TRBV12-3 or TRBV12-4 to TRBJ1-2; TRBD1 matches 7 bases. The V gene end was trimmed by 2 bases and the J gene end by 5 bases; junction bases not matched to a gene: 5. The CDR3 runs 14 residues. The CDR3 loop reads CASSLPGQEYGYTF. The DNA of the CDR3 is TGTGCCAGCAGTTTACCAGGACAGGAATATGGCTACACCTTC.

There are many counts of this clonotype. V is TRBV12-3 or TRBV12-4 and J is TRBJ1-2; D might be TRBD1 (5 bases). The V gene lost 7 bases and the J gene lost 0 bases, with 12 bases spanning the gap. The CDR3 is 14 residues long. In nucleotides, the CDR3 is TGTGCCAGCACCCGGGGGGAGGCTAACTATGGCTACACCTTC. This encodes CASTRGEANYGYTF.

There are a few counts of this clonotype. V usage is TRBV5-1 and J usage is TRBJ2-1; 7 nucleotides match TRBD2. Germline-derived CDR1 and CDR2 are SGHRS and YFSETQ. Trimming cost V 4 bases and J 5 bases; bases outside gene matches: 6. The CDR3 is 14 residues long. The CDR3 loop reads CASSTTSPDNEQFF. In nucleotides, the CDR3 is TGCGCCAGCAGCACGACTAGCCCCGACAATGAGCAGTTCTTC.

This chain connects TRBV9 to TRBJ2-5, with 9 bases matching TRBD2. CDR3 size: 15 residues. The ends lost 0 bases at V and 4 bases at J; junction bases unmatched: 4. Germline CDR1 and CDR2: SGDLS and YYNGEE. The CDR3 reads CASSVGGGAAETQYF. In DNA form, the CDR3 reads TGTGCCAGCAGCGTAGGCGGGGGGGCCGCAGAGACCCAGTACTTC.

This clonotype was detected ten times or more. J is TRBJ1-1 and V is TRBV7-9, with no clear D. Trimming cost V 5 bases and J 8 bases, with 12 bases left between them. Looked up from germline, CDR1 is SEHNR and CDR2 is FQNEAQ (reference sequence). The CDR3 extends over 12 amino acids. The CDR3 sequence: CASSGSETEAFF. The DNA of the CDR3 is TGTGCCAGCAGCGGATCAGAAACCGAAGCTTTCTTT. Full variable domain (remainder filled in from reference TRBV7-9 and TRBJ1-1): DTGVSQNPRHKITKRGQNVTFRCDPISEHNRLYWYRQTLGQGPEFLTYFQNEAQLEKSRLLSDRFSAERPKGSFSTLEIQRTEQGDSAMYLCASSGSETEAFFGQGTRLTVV.

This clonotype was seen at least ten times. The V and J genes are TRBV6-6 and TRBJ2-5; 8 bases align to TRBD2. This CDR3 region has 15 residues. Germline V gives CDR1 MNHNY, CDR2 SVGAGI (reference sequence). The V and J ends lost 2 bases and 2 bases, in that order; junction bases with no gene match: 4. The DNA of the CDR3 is TGTGCCAGCAGTTACGTAACGGGGGGGCAAGAGACCCAGTACTTC. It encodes CASSYVTGGQETQYF.

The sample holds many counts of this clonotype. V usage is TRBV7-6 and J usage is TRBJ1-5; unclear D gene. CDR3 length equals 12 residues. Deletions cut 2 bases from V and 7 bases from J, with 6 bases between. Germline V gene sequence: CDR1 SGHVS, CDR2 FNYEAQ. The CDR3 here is CASSLKGQPQHF. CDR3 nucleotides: TGTGCCAGCAGCTTAAAAGGGCAGCCCCAGCATTTT.

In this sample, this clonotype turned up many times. For the CDR3, the DNA is TGTGCCAGCAGCTTATCAGGGAGGGGGGAGACCCAGTACTTC. It yields the protein CASSLSGRGETQYF. V and J are TRBV7-3 and TRBJ2-5, with D perhaps TRBD2 (7 bases). CDR3 length: 14 amino acids. Per the germline V gene, CDR1 is SGHTA and CDR2 is FQGTGA. The V gene lost 2 bases and the J gene lost 5 bases, with 12 bases spanning the gap.

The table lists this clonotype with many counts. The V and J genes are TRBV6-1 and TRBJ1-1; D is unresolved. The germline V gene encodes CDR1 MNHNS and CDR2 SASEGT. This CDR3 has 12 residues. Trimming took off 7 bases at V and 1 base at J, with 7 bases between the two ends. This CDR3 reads CASIHQNTEAFF. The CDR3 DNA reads TGTGCCAGCATTCACCAGAACACTGAAGCTTTCTTT.

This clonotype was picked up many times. The CDR3 loop reads CASSYSSGGAFGGYTF. CDR3 nucleotides: TGTGCCAGCAGTTACTCGAGTGGGGGCGCTTTCGGGGGCTACACCTTC. The rearrangement uses TRBV6-5 and TRBJ1-2, with D possibly matching TRBD1 (6 bases). The CDR3 contains 16 residues. Germline V gene sequence: CDR1 MNHEY, CDR2 SVGAGI. Deletions cut 0 bases from V and 8 bases from J, with 19 bases between.

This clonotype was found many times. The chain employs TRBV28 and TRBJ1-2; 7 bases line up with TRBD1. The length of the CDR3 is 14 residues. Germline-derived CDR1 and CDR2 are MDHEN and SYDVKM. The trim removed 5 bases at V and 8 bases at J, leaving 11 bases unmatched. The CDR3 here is CASSPGQRVRGYTF. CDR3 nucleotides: TGTGCCAGCAGTCCGGGACAGCGAGTTCGAGGCTACACCTTC.

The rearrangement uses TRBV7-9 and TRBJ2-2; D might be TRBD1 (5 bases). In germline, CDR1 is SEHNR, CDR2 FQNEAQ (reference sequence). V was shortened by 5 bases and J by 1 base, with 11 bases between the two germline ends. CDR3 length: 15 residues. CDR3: CASSLEQENTGELFF. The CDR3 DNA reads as TGTGCCAGCAGCCTCGAACAGGAGAACACCGGGGAGCTGTTTTTT.

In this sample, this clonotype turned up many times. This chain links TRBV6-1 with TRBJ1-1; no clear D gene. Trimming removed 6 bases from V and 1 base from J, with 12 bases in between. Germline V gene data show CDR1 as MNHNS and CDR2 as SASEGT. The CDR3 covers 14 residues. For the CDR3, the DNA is TGTGCCAGCAGAGAGACCGGAGGGAACACTGAAGCTTTCTTT. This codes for CASRETGGNTEAFF.

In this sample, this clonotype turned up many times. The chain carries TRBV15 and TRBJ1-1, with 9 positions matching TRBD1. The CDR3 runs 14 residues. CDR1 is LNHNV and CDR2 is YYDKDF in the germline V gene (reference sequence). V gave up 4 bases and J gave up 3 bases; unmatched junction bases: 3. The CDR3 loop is CATSKQGADTEAFF. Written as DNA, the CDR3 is TGTGCCACCAGCAAACAGGGGGCGGACACTGAAGCTTTCTTT.

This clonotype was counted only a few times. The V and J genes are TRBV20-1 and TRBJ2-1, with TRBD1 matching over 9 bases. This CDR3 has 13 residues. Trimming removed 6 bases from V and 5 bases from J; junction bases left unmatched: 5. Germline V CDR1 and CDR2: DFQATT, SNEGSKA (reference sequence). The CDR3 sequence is CSAAGQGNNEQFF. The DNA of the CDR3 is TGCAGTGCAGCCGGACAGGGGAACAATGAGCAGTTCTTC.

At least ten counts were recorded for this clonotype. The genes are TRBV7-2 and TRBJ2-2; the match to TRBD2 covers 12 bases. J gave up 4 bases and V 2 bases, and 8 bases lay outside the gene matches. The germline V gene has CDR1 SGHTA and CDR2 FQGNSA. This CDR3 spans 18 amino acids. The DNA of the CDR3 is TGTGCCAGCAGCTTATATTCCCTAGCGGGGGGGCTCACCGGGGAGCTGTTTTTT. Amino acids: CASSLYSLAGGLTGELFF.

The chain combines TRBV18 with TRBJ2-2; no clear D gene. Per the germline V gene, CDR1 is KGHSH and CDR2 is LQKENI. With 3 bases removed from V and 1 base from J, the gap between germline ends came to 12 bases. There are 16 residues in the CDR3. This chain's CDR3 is CASSPWGSVNTGELFF. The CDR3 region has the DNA TGTGCCAGCTCACCCTGGGGTTCAGTGAACACCGGGGAGCTGTTTTTT.

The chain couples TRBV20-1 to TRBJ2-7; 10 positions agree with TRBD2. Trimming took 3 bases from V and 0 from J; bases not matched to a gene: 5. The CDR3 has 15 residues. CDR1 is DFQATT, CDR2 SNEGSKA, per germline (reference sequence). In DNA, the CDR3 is TGCAGTGCTAGCCCCGCTAGCGGGGGCTCCTACGAGCAGTACTTC. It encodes CSASPASGGSYEQYF.

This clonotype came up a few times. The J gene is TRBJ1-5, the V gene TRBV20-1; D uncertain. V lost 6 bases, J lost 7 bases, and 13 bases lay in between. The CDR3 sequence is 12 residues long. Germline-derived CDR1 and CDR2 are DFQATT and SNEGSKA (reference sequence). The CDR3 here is CSAPPLGQPQHF. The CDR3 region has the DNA TGCAGTGCGCCACCATTGGGACAGCCCCAGCATTTT.

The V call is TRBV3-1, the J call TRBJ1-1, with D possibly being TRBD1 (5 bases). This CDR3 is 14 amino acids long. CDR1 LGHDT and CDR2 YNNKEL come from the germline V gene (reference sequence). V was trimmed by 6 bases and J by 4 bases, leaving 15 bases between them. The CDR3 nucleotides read TGTGCCAGCAGTTGGGGGGGGGGTAGCACTGAAGCTTTCTTT. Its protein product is CASSWGGGSTEAFF.

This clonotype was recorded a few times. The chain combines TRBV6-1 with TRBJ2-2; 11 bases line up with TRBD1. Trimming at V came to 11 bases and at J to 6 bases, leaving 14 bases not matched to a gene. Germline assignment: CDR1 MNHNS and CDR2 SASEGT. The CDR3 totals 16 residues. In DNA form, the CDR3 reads TGTGCCCGAATAAAAGGGACAGGGGGAGGCTCCGGGGAGCTGTTTTTT. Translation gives CARIKGTGGGSGELFF.

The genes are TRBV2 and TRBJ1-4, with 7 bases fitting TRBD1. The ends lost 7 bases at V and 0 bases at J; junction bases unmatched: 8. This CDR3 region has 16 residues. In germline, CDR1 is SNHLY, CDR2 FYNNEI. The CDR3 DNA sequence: TGTGCCAGCATTAAATGGGACAGCGCAACTAATGAAAAACTGTTTTTT. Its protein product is CASIKWDSATNEKLFF.

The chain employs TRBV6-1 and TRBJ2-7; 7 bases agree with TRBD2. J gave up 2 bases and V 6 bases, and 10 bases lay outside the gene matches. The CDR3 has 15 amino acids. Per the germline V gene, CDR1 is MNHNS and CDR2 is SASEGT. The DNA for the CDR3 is TGTGCCAGCAGGGCAACGGGAGGAGAGACCTACGAGCAGTACTTC. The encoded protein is CASRATGGETYEQYF.

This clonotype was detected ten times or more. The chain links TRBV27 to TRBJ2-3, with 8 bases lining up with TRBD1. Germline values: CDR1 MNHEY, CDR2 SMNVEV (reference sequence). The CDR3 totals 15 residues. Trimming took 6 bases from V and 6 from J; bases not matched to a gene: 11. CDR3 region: CASSKDRGLFDTQYF. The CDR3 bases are TGTGCCAGCAGCAAAGACAGGGGACTTTTCGATACGCAGTATTTT.

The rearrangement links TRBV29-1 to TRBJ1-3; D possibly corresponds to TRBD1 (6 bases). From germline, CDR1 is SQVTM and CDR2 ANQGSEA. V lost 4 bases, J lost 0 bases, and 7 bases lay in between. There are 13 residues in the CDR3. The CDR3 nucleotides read TGCAGCGTTGTGGACAGCTCTGGAAACACCATATATTTT. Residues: CSVVDSSGNTIYF.